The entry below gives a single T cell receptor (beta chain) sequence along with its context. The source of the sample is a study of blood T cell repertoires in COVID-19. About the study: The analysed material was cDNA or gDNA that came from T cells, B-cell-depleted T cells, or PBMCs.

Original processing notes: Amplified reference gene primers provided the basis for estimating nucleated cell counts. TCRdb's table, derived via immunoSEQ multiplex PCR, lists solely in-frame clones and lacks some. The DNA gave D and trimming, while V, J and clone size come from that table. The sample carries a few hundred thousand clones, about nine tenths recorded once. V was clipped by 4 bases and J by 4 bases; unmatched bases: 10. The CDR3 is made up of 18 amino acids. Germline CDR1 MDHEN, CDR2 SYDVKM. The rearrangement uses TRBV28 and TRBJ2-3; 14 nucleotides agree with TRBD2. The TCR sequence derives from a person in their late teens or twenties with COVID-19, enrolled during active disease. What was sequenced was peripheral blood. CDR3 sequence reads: CASSYGLAGGIGADTQYF. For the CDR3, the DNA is TGTGCCAGCAGTTACGGACTAGCGGGAGGTATCGGCGCAGATACGCAGTATTTT.